A single sample is the source of the 14 T cell receptor beta chains below, sequenced in a study of cytomegalovirus exposure and HLA in healthy donors. Researchers ran the PCR with 60 Vbeta and 13 Jbeta primers. The table came from immunoSEQ multiplex PCR; TCRdb's copy has only in-frame clones and leaves some out. Of over 150,000 clones listed, less than 80% are singletons. The specimen sequenced was PBMCs. The origin of the receptors is a man aged 35 to 55 in good health and CMV-seronegative.

This sequence joins TRBV5-1 and TRBJ2-7; TRBD1 matches 9 bases. J gave up 2 bases and V 4 bases, and 7 bases lay outside the gene matches. The CDR3 runs 15 residues. Germline V gene sequence: CDR1 SGHRS, CDR2 YFSETQ. The CDR3 sequence: CASSKGQGGPYEQYF. The CDR3 DNA reads TGCGCCAGCAGCAAGGGACAGGGTGGACCCTACGAGCAGTACTTC.

This clone appeared once. This sequence joins TRBV5-1 and TRBJ2-2; the D gene is possibly TRBD2 (6 bases). CDR1 SGHRS and CDR2 YFSETQ come from the germline V gene. V was shortened by 1 base and J by 5 bases, with 9 bases between the two germline ends. The CDR3 sequence is 14 residues long. CDR3 in amino acids: CASSLMGGTGELFF. CDR3 coding DNA: TGCGCCAGCAGCTTGATGGGGGGAACCGGGGAGCTGTTTTTT.

This chain connects TRBV4-1 to TRBJ1-1, with a weak D call TRBD1 (6 bases). The CDR3 is made up of 16 amino acids. Germline CDR1 reads MGHRA; CDR2 reads YSYEKL. Between the trimmed V and J ends, which lost 0 bases and 0 bases, there was a span of 11 bases. CDR3 sequence (DNA): TGCGCCAGCAGCCAAGAAACAGGGATAATGAACACTGAAGCTTTCTTT. Its translation is CASSQETGIMNTEAFF.

The chain uses TRBV5-4 and TRBJ2-1; D possibly corresponds to TRBD1 (6 bases). The germline V gene has CDR1 SGHNT and CDR2 YYREEE (reference sequence). This CDR3 has 16 residues. Trimming took off 6 bases at V and 8 bases at J, with 24 bases between the two ends. The CDR3 loop reads CASTPAGAGGPYEQFF. For the CDR3, the DNA is TGTGCCAGCACCCCCGCCGGGGCTGGGGGCCCCTATGAGCAGTTCTTC.

The rearrangement links TRBV6-6 to TRBJ1-5; D is perhaps TRBD1 (6 bases). CDR3 length: 16 residues. Germline loops: CDR1 MNHNY, CDR2 SVGAGI (reference sequence). V was cut by 6 bases and J by 3 bases, with 18 bases left in between. CDR3 sequence (DNA): TGTGCCAGCAGATCGACCCTGGACAGTCCCAATCAGCCCCAGCATTTT. Translated: CASRSTLDSPNQPQHF.

The V and J genes are TRBV9 and TRBJ2-2, with a possible D match to TRBD1 (5 bases). V was trimmed by 0 bases and J by 1 base, leaving 10 bases between them. This CDR3 is built from 16 residues. From germline, CDR1 is SGDLS and CDR2 YYNGEE. In DNA form, the CDR3 reads TGTGCCAGCAGCGTAGGGGGCGGAGTGAACACCGGGGAGCTGTTTTTT. Translation gives CASSVGGGVNTGELFF.

The chain links TRBV28 to TRBJ2-3, with 8 bases fitting TRBD2. This CDR3 has 15 residues. V was pared by 3 bases and J by 1 base, with 3 bases of the junction left unmatched. Germline CDR1 MDHEN, CDR2 SYDVKM. The CDR3 is CASSLAGGRTDTQYF. As DNA, the CDR3 is TGTGCCAGCAGTTTGGCGGGGGGACGCACAGATACGCAGTATTTT.

The V gene is TRBV6-5, the J gene TRBJ1-1; D is undetermined. V shed 0 bases and J shed 4 bases, with 6 bases lying between them. This CDR3 region has 13 residues. CDR1 MNHEY and CDR2 SVGAGI come from the germline V gene. CDR3 coding DNA: TGTGCCAGCAGTTACTCCACTATCACTGAAGCTTTCTTT. As protein: CASSYSTITEAFF.

The chain links TRBV7-2 to TRBJ1-6; D remains unclear. The CDR3 has 14 residues. The germline CDR1 and CDR2 sequences are SGHTA and FQGNSA. V was trimmed by 3 bases and J by 6 bases, leaving 9 bases between them. The CDR3 bases are TGTGCCAGCAGCTTCGACACCTTTAATTCACCCCTCCACTTT. Residues: CASSFDTFNSPLHF.

This clone has only one observation. V is TRBV7-2 and J is TRBJ2-2, with a tentative D call TRBD2 (6 bases). CDR1 is SGHTA and CDR2 is FQGNSA in the germline V gene. V was shortened by 5 bases and J by 10 bases, with 17 bases between the two germline ends. CDR3 length equals 14 residues. CDR3 sequence reads: CASSEGLPPEELFF. CDR3 nucleotides: TGTGCCAGCAGCGAGGGACTCCCCCCCGAGGAGCTGTTTTTT.

This clone was seen a few times. J is TRBJ1-5 and V is TRBV4-2; D is unresolved. Germline V gives CDR1 LGHNA, CDR2 YNFKEQ. This CDR3 spans 13 amino acids. The V end was cut by 8 bases, the J end by 6 bases, with 14 bases between. CDR3 in amino acids: CASRASRGQPQHF. CDR3 bases: TGTGCCAGCCGAGCCTCAAGAGGTCAGCCCCAGCATTTT.

The chain is built from TRBV5-4 and TRBJ1-2; D is perhaps TRBD1 (6 bases). Looked up from germline, CDR1 is SGHNT and CDR2 is YYREEE (reference sequence). Trimming stripped 4 bases from V and 5 bases from J, with 9 bases between. CDR3 length: 12 residues. The CDR3 DNA is TGTGCCAGCAGCCCCGGACAGTATGGCTACACCTTC. Translating gives CASSPGQYGYTF.

The chain joins TRBV9 to TRBJ1-3, with D possibly TRBD1 on 5 matching bases. V was clipped by 0 bases and J by 2 bases, with 12 bases between them. The CDR3 sequence is 16 residues long. Germline V CDR1 and CDR2: SGDLS, YYNGEE. CDR3 region: CASSVELWGAGNTIYF. The CDR3 bases are TGTGCCAGCAGCGTAGAACTATGGGGGGCTGGAAACACCATATATTTT.

The chain has TRBV2 and TRBJ2-7, with TRBD2 as a possible D gene (6 bases). Between the trimmed V and J ends, which lost 7 bases and 5 bases, there was a span of 15 bases. This CDR3 is 13 amino acids long. Germline assignment: CDR1 SNHLY and CDR2 FYNNEI. In DNA, the CDR3 is TGTGCCAGCACCGAGGCGGGAAGCGACGAGCAGTACTTC. It encodes CASTEAGSDEQYF. Using reference TRBV2 and TRBJ2-7 for the parts outside the CDR3, the full variable domain is EPEVTQTPSHQVTQMGQEVILRCVPISNHLYFYWYRQILGQKVEFLVSFYNNEISEKSEIFDDQFSVERPDGSNFTLKIRSTKLEDSAMYFCASTEAGSDEQYFGPGTRLTVT.